This T cell receptor beta chain was sequenced in a study of blood T cell repertoires in COVID-19. Background on the study: Some COVID-19 samples were acute and others convalescent; all came from the United States, Italy and Spain.

Original processing notes: From reference gene primer amplification, estimates of nucleated cell counts were derived. TCRdb keeps only in-frame clones here, not all; method: immunoSEQ multiplex PCR. V and J calls and clone size are as listed in that table; D and trimming were resolved from the DNA. The sample lists about 100,000 clones, 85% to 95% seen once, with more than 5% in the top ten. Germline V gene lookup returns CDR1 SEHNR and CDR2 FQNEAQ (reference sequence). Trimming took 5 bases from V and 1 from J, leaving 15 bases between them. The CDR3 loop spans 16 amino acids. J is TRBJ1-3 and V is TRBV7-9; tentatively, D is TRBD1 (5 bases). The receptor comes from a man aged 50-59 years with active COVID-19. Sequencing input: peripheral blood. The CDR3 is CASSPEQAKSGNTIYF. For the CDR3, the DNA is TGTGCCAGCAGCCCCGAACAGGCCAAATCTGGAAACACCATATATTTT.